Presented here are 30 T cell receptor beta chains from one specimen sequenced in a study of long-term antiretroviral therapy in people with HIV. Samples were assayed with immunoSEQ v3.0 at survey level. Generated by immunoSEQ multiplex PCR, the TCRdb table keeps only in-frame clones and is missing some. The sample carries 30,000 to 40,000 clones, 94% recorded once. The sequencing used unsorted PBMCs, collected about 5.1 years after starting antiretroviral therapy. These receptors were obtained from a woman in her 50s with HIV.

This chain joins TRBV7-3 and TRBJ2-6, with 9 nucleotides matching TRBD2. The junction had 3 bases not matched to a gene; V was cut back by 3 bases and J by 0 bases. The CDR3 is 17 amino acids. Germline CDR1 SGHTA, CDR2 FQGTGA. This CDR3 is CASSFSSGVSGANVLTF. The CDR3 region has the DNA TGTGCCAGCAGCTTCTCTAGCGGGGTCTCTGGGGCCAACGTCCTGACTTTC.

CDR3 region: CASSPDRGSGNTIYF. In DNA, the CDR3 is TGTGCCAGCAGTCCTGACAGGGGTTCAGGAAACACCATATATTTT. The V and J genes are TRBV27 and TRBJ1-3, with 8 bases fitting TRBD1. Germline CDR1 MNHEY, CDR2 SMNVEV (reference sequence). CDR3 length equals 15 residues. V was pared by 5 bases and J by 4 bases, with 7 bases of the junction left unmatched.

This chain connects TRBV21-1 to TRBJ2-7. TRBV21-1 is reported as a pseudogene. The CDR3 extends over 18 amino acids. The CDR3 protein is CASSKSLITGEGSYEQYF. CDR3 in DNA: TGTGCCAGCAGCAAAAGCCTCATCACAGGGGAGGGCTCCTACGAGCAGTACTTC.

The chain uses TRBV11-3 and TRBJ1-1; 7 bases are shared with TRBD1. The V and J ends lost 2 bases and 6 bases, in that order; junction bases with no gene match: 3. There are 13 residues in the CDR3. Germline V gene data show CDR1 as SGHNT and CDR2 as YENEEA. CDR3 coding DNA: TGTGCCAGCAGCTTAAGGACAGGCGCTGAAGCTTTCTTT. Translation gives CASSLRTGAEAFF.

The chain is built from TRBV10-3 and TRBJ2-7; TRBD1 aligns across 9 bases. Unmatched junction bases numbered 7, after V lost 2 bases and J lost 2 bases. This CDR3 spans 16 amino acids. In germline, CDR1 is ENHRY, CDR2 SYGVKD. The DNA of the CDR3 is TGTGCCATCAGTGAGGGACCGGGACAGGGACCCTACGAGCAGTACTTC. This encodes CAISEGPGQGPYEQYF.

A note on this clone: Other nucleotide sequences from this sample produce the same CDR3. The chain links TRBV5-1 to TRBJ1-5; no firm D call. CDR3 length equals 15 residues. Trimming cost V 0 bases and J 0 bases, with 7 bases left between them. The germline V gene has CDR1 SGHRS and CDR2 YFSETQ. The CDR3 protein is CASSLEGNSNQPQHF. For the CDR3, the DNA is TGCGCCAGCAGCTTGGAGGGTAATAGCAATCAGCCCCAGCATTTT.

This sequence joins TRBV2 and TRBJ1-5; D is unresolved. The CDR3 has 15 amino acids. Trimming shortened V by 7 bases and J by 1 base, and 14 bases separated the two germline ends. In germline, CDR1 is SNHLY, CDR2 FYNNEI. This CDR3 reads CASTYEAASNQPQHF. The CDR3 region has the DNA TGTGCCAGCACTTACGAGGCAGCCAGCAATCAGCCCCAGCATTTT.

The rearrangement links TRBV11-3 to TRBJ2-1; 9 bases fit TRBD2. V lost 5 bases and J lost 5; bases outside the gene matches: 7. This CDR3 has 15 amino acids. The germline V gene has CDR1 SGHNT and CDR2 YENEEA. CDR3 bases: TGTGCCAGCAGCCTGCGGGGGGGGCTAGACAATGAGCAGTTCTTC. Protein sequence: CASSLRGGLDNEQFF.

The V and J genes are TRBV10-1 and TRBJ1-5, with D hard to call. The germline V gene has CDR1 WNHNN and CDR2 SYGVQD (reference sequence). V lost 1 base and J lost 0, with 10 bases in between. The CDR3 has 16 amino acids. This CDR3 is CASSEFRYDSNQPQHF. Here the CDR3 DNA reads TGCGCCAGCAGTGAGTTCCGGTACGATAGCAATCAGCCCCAGCATTTT.

The chain links TRBV13 to TRBJ2-3; D is unclear. V dropped 5 bases and J dropped 6 bases, with 12 bases sitting between them. CDR1 is PRHDT and CDR2 is FYEKMQ in the germline V gene (reference sequence). This CDR3 is 13 amino acids long. In nucleotides, the CDR3 is TGTGCCAGCAGCCTCAGGAGTTGGGATACGCAGTATTTT. It translates to CASSLRSWDTQYF.

The rearrangement links TRBV7-9 to TRBJ1-2, with D perhaps TRBD1 (6 bases). V lost 4 bases to trimming and J lost 5 bases, with 23 bases between them. This CDR3 is built from 17 residues. Germline V gene sequence: CDR1 SEHNR, CDR2 FQNEAQ (reference sequence). The CDR3 sequence: CASSSLTGVLDQYGYTF. CDR3 nucleotide sequence: TGTGCCAGCAGCTCTCTGACAGGCGTGCTGGATCAATATGGCTACACCTTC. Variable domain in full (rest from reference TRBV7-9 and TRBJ1-2): DTGVSQNPRHKITKRGQNVTFRCDPISEHNRLYWYRQTLGQGPEFLTYFQNEAQLEKSRLLSDRFSAERPKGSFSTLEIQRTEQGDSAMYLCASSSLTGVLDQYGYTFGSGTRLTVV.

This chain links TRBV9 with TRBJ1-2, with no clear D. Germline V gene lookup returns CDR1 SGDLS and CDR2 YYNGEE. The germline V and J ends were trimmed by 3 bases and 13 bases, with 10 bases remaining between them. The CDR3 runs 10 residues. This CDR3 is CASSALRSTF. Here the CDR3 DNA reads TGTGCCAGCAGCGCGCTCCGTAGCACCTTC.

This chain joins TRBV4-1 and TRBJ2-2; 14 bases line up with TRBD2. With V trimmed by 1 base and J by 2 bases, 3 bases remained unmatched. CDR3 size: 18 residues. CDR1 and CDR2 (germline): MGHRA, YSYEKL. The CDR3 here is CASSQGGTSGGNTGELFF. The CDR3 DNA is TGCGCCAGCAGCCAAGGGGGGACTAGCGGGGGAAACACCGGGGAGCTGTTTTTT.

This chain connects TRBV5-1 to TRBJ1-2; 9 bases map to TRBD1. Trimming at V came to 0 bases and at J to 0 bases, leaving 9 bases not matched to a gene. The germline gives CDR1 SGHRS, CDR2 YFSETQ. This CDR3 is built from 18 residues. Here the CDR3 DNA reads TGCGCCAGCAGCTTGGGGGCCGGGACAGGGAGTACTAACTATGGCTACACCTTC. It specifies CASSLGAGTGSTNYGYTF. Full variable domain (rest looked up from reference TRBV5-1 and TRBJ1-2): KAGVTQTPRYLIKTRGQQVTLSCSPISGHRSVSWYQQTPGQGLQFLFEYFSETQRNKGNFPGRFSGRQFSNSRSEMNVSTLELGDSALYLCASSLGAGTGSTNYGYTFGSGTRLTVV.

This clone was detected only once. The V call is TRBV5-4, the J call TRBJ1-1; 8 nucleotides line up with TRBD1. The CDR3 consists of 15 residues. The V segment lost 1 base and the J segment 6 bases; nucleotides outside the gene matches: 8. CDR1 is SGHNT and CDR2 is YYREEE in the germline V gene (reference sequence). The CDR3 region has the DNA TGTGCCAGCAGCTTGTCGACAGGGGCGGATGCTGAAGCTTTCTTT. It codes for CASSLSTGADAEAFF.

This clone was detected once. The V call is TRBV19, the J call TRBJ1-6, with a possible D match to TRBD1 (5 bases). This CDR3 has 14 residues. Germline CDR1 and CDR2: LNHDA and SQIVND (reference sequence). The V end lost 3 bases, the J end lost 5 bases, and 8 bases lay between the germline ends. CDR3 sequence: CASSIGGDNSPLHF. The CDR3 DNA reads as TGTGCCAGTAGTATCGGGGGAGATAATTCACCCCTCCACTTT. The whole variable domain, filled in from reference TRBV19 and TRBJ1-6, reads DGGITQSPKYLFRKEGQNVTLSCEQNLNHDAMYWYRQDPGQGLRLIYYSQIVNDFQKGDIAEGYSVSREKKESFPLTVTSAQKNPTAFYLCASSIGGDNSPLHFGNGTRLTVT.

This rearrangement joins TRBV25-1 to TRBJ2-5, with 12 bases identical to TRBD1. V shed 4 bases and J 6 bases; nucleotides not matched to a gene: 6. The germline V gene has CDR1 MGHDK and CDR2 SYGVNS. The CDR3 has 15 residues. The CDR3 reads CASSGTGTGGKTQYF. In DNA form, the CDR3 reads TGTGCCAGCAGTGGAACCGGGACAGGGGGCAAGACCCAGTACTTC.

The rearrangement uses TRBV9 and TRBJ1-1, with TRBD1 matching 8 bases. V was clipped by 4 bases and J by 5 bases; unmatched bases: 10. This CDR3 comprises 15 residues. CDR1 is SGDLS and CDR2 is YYNGEE in the germline V gene. CDR3 in DNA: TGTGCCAGCAGCAATGGAGACAGGGGCGAAACTGAAGCTTTCTTT. Translating it yields CASSNGDRGETEAFF. The entire variable domain, with the rest obtained from reference TRBV9 and TRBJ1-1, is as follows: DSGVTQTPKHLITATGQRVTLRCSPRSGDLSVYWYQQSLDQGLQFLIQYYNGEERAKGNILERFSAQQFPDLHSELNLSSLELGDSALYFCASSNGDRGETEAFFGQGTRLTVV.

Only one count was recorded for this clone. The chain recombines TRBV2 with TRBJ1-2; no definite D call. Trimming left V 6 bases short and J 5 bases short, with 19 bases between. The CDR3 covers 15 residues. CDR1 and CDR2 from the germline V gene are SNHLY and FYNNEI. CDR3 DNA: TGTGCCAGCAGCCCCATTGAGGGTTACAAATATGGCTACACCTTC. It is translated as CASSPIEGYKYGYTF.

The rearrangement uses TRBV6-5 and TRBJ2-5, with TRBD2 as a possible D gene (7 bases). The CDR3 runs 16 residues. Germline V CDR1 and CDR2: MNHEY, SVGAGI. V gave up 4 bases and J gave up 1 base, with 16 bases separating them. As DNA, the CDR3 is TGTGCCAGCAGTTCCCTTGGGGGGGCCGTCCAAGAGACCCAGTACTTC. It codes for CASSSLGGAVQETQYF.

This clone was recorded only once. The gene calls are TRBV5-1 and TRBJ2-5, with D maybe TRBD2 (7 bases). This CDR3 region has 14 residues. CDR1 is SGHRS, CDR2 YFSETQ, per germline. Trimming pared 4 bases from V and 3 bases from J, leaving 13 bases between. CDR3 loop: CASSGGGAKETQYF. The DNA of the CDR3 is TGCGCCAGCAGCGGAGGGGGGGCTAAAGAGACCCAGTACTTC.

This clone appeared a few times. The genes are TRBV11-2 and TRBJ2-3, with 10 bases aligning to TRBD2. The length of the CDR3 is 16 residues. The V gene end was trimmed by 4 bases and the J gene end by 5 bases; junction bases not matched to a gene: 9. Germline V lookup: CDR1 SGHAT, CDR2 FQNNGV. The CDR3, as DNA: TGTGCCAGCAGCTGGCTAGCGGGGGTCCCCGGAGATACGCAGTATTTT. This encodes CASSWLAGVPGDTQYF.

The chain carries TRBV7-3 and TRBJ1-6, with 7 positions matching TRBD1. This CDR3 spans 14 amino acids. With V trimmed by 3 bases and J by 9 bases, 5 bases remained unmatched. Germline assignment: CDR1 SGHTA and CDR2 FQGTGA. The CDR3 here is CASSFGGGGSPLHF. CDR3 DNA: TGTGCCAGCAGCTTCGGAGGGGGCGGTTCACCCCTCCACTTT.

The chain couples TRBV5-1 to TRBJ2-7; 8 nucleotides line up with TRBD1. CDR3 length: 15 residues. Germline values: CDR1 SGHRS, CDR2 YFSETQ. V lost 0 bases and J lost 5; bases outside the gene matches: 7. The CDR3 nucleotides read TGCGCCAGCAGCTTGGCCGGACAGGGAGCCCACGAGCAGTACTTC. Translating it yields CASSLAGQGAHEQYF.

The chain employs TRBV4-2 and TRBJ1-2, with TRBD1 as a possible D gene (6 bases). Germline CDR1 LGHNA, CDR2 YNFKEQ. Trimming removed 8 bases from V and 6 bases from J, with 19 bases in between. The CDR3 has 14 residues. CDR3 bases: TGTGCCAGCCGTCCCGGCCCGGGGGCGAATGGCTACACCTTC. Amino acid sequence: CASRPGPGANGYTF.

Comments on this clone: The junction departs from germline at one end; a sequencing error may be responsible. This chain joins TRBV9 and TRBJ1-5; D call uncertain. The CDR3 extends over 16 amino acids. Germline V CDR1 and CDR2: SGDLS, YYNGEE. The CDR3 DNA is TGTGCCAGCAGCGTAGGAGGTCGGGGTAGCGATCAGCCCCAGCATTTT. It specifies CASSVGGRGSDQPQHF.

The rearrangement joins TRBV6-5 to TRBJ2-5; 12 nucleotides match TRBD2. Trimming cost V 6 bases and J 3 bases; bases outside gene matches: 5. The germline gives CDR1 MNHEY, CDR2 SVGAGI. The CDR3 is 15 residues long. CDR3 amino acids: CASSKLAGGKETQYF. In nucleotides, the CDR3 is TGTGCCAGCAGCAAACTAGCGGGGGGTAAAGAGACCCAGTACTTC.

This clone appeared a single time. The chain recombines TRBV7-2 with TRBJ1-6; the match to TRBD1 covers 8 bases. V lost 5 bases and J lost 9; bases outside the gene matches: 6. Germline CDR1 is SGHTA and CDR2 is FQGNSA. The CDR3 length is 14 residues. For the CDR3, the DNA is TGTGCCAGCAGCCCACAGGGGGATGGTTCACCCCTCCACTTT. Translation gives CASSPQGDGSPLHF.

V and J are TRBV5-6 and TRBJ1-5; possibly TRBD1 for D (5 bases). The V end was cut by 1 base, the J end by 0 bases, with 8 bases between. CDR3 length: 15 amino acids. The germline gives CDR1 SGHDT, CDR2 YYEEEE. The CDR3 loop is CASSLMGDSNQPQHF. In DNA, the CDR3 is TGTGCCAGCAGCTTGATGGGGGATAGCAATCAGCCCCAGCATTTT. The variable domain in full, with the rest retrieved from reference TRBV5-6 and TRBJ1-5, is DAGVTQSPTHLIKTRGQQVTLRCSPKSGHDTVSWYQQALGQGPQFIFQYYEEEERQRGNFPDRFSGHQFPNYSSELNVNALLLGDSALYLCASSLMGDSNQPQHFGDGTRLSIL.

This rearrangement joins TRBV5-4 to TRBJ2-5; 8 bases match TRBD1. The V gene's germline CDR1 is SGHNT and CDR2 YYREEE (reference sequence). The CDR3 sequence is 14 residues long. After removal of 6 bases from V and 0 bases from J, the junction contained 4 bases not matched to a gene. CDR3 sequence reads: CASNWDRYQETQYF. The CDR3 nucleotides read TGTGCCAGCAACTGGGACAGGTACCAAGAGACCCAGTACTTC.